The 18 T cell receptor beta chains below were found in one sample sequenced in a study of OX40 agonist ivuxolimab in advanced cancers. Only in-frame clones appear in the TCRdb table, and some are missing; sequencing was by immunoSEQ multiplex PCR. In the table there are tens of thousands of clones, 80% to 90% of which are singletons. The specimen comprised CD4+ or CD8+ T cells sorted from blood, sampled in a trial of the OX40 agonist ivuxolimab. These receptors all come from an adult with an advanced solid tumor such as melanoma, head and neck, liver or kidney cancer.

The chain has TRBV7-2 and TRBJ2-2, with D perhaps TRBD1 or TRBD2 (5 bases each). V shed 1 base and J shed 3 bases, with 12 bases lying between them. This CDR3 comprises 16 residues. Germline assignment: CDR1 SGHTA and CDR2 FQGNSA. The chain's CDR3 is CASSLVMGDYTGELFF. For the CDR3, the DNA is TGTGCCAGCAGCTTAGTGATGGGGGATTACACCGGGGAGCTGTTTTTT.

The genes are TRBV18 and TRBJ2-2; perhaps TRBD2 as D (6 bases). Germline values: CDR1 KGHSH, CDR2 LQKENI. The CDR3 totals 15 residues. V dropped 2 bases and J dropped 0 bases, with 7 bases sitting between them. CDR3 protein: CASSPGTPNTGELFF. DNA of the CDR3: TGTGCCAGCTCACCAGGGACTCCGAACACCGGGGAGCTGTTTTTT.

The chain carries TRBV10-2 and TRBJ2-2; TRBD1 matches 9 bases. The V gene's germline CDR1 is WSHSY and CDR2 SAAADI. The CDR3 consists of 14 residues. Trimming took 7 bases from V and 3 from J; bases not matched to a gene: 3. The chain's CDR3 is CASKDRGDTGELFF. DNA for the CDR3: TGCGCCAGCAAAGACAGGGGGGACACCGGGGAGCTGTTTTTT.

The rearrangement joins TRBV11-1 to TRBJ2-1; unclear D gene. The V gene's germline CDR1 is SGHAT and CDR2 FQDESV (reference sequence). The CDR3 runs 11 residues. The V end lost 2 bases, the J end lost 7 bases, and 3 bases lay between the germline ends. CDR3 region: CASSLLNEQFF. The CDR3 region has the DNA TGTGCCAGCAGCTTACTGAATGAGCAGTTCTTC.

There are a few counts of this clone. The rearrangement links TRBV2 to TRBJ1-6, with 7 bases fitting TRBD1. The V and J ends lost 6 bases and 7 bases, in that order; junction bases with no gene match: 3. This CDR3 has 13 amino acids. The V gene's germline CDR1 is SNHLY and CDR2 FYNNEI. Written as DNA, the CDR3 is TGTGCCAGCAGCCGACAGGGAAATTCACCCCTCCACTTT. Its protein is CASSRQGNSPLHF.

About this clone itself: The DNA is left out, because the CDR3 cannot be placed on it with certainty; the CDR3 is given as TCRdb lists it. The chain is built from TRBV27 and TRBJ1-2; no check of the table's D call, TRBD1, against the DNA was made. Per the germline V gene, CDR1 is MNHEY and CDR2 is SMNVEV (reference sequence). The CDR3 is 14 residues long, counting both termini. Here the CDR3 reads CASSSSDRVGGYTF.

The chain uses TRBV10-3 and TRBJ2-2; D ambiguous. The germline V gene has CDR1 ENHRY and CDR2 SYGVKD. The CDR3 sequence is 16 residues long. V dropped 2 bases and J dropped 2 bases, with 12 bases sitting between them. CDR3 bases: TGTGCCATCAGTGAGAGGGCACTGTCAAACACCGGGGAGCTGTTTTTT. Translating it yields CAISERALSNTGELFF.

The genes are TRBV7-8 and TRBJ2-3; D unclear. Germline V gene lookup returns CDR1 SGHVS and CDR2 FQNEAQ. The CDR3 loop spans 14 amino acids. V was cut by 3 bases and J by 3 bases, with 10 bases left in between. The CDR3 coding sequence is TGTGCCAGCAGCTTGGGCGGAAGGACAGATACGCAGTATTTT. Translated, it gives CASSLGGRTDTQYF.

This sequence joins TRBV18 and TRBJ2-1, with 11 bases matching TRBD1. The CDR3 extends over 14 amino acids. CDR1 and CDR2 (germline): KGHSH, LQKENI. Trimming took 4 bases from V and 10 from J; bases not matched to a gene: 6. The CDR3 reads CASSRSGTGGEQFF. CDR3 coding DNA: TGTGCCAGCTCACGCTCCGGGACAGGGGGAGAGCAGTTCTTC.

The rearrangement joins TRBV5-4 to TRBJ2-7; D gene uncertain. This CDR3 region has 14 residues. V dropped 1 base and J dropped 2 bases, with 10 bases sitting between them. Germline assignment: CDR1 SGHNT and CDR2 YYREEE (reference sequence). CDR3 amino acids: CASSLLVSPYEQYF. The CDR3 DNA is TGTGCCAGCAGCTTGTTGGTCAGCCCCTACGAGCAGTACTTC.

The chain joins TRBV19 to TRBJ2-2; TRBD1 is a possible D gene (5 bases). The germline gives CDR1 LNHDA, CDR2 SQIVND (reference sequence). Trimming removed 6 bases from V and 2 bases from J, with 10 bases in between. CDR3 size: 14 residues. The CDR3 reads CASRGQGNTGELFF. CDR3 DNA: TGTGCCAGTAGAGGGCAGGGAAACACCGGGGAGCTGTTTTTT.

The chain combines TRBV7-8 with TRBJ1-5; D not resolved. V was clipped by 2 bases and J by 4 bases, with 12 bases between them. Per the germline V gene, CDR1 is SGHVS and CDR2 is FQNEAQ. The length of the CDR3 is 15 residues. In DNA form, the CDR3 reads TGTGCCAGCAGCTTAAGTGTAACGGATAATCAGCCCCAGCATTTT. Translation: CASSLSVTDNQPQHF.

The CDR3 sequence is CASSLEAVAPVAFF. CDR3 bases: TGTGCCAGCAGCTTAGAGGCGGTGGCGCCCGTAGCTTTCTTT. V is TRBV11-2 and J is TRBJ1-1; D remains unclear. The V end lost 0 bases, the J end lost 10 bases, and 15 bases lay between the germline ends. Per the germline V gene, CDR1 is SGHAT and CDR2 is FQNNGV. This CDR3 region has 14 residues.

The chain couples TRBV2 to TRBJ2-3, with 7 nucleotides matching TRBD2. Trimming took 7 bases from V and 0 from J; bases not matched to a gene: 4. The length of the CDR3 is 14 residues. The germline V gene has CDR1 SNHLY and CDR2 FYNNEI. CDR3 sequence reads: CASKTSPSTDTQYF. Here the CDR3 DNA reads TGTGCCAGCAAGACTAGCCCTAGCACAGATACGCAGTATTTT.

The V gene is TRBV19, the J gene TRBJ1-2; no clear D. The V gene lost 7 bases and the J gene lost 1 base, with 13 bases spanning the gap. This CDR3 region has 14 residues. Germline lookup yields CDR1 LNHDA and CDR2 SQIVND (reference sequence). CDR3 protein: CASNPSGGNYGYTF. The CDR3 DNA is TGTGCCAGTAATCCCTCGGGAGGTAACTATGGCTACACCTTC.

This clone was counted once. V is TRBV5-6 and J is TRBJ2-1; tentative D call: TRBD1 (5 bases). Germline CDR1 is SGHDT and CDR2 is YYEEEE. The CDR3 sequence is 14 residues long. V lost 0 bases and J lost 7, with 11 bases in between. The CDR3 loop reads CASSLAPKGNEQFF. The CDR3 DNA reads TGTGCCAGCAGCTTGGCACCGAAGGGGAATGAGCAGTTCTTC.

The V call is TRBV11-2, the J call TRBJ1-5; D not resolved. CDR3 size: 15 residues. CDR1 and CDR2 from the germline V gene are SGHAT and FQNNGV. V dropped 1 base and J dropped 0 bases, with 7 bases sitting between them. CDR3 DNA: TGTGCCAGCAGCTTAGGCCTTTATAGCAATCAGCCCCAGCATTTT. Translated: CASSLGLYSNQPQHF.

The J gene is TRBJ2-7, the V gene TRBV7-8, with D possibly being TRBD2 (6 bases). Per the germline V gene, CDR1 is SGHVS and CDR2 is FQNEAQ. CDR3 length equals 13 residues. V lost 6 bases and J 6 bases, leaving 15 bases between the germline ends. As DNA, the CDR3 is TGTGCCAGCAGTTTTACGGAGGGGTCCGAGCAGTACTTC. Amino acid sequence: CASSFTEGSEQYF.